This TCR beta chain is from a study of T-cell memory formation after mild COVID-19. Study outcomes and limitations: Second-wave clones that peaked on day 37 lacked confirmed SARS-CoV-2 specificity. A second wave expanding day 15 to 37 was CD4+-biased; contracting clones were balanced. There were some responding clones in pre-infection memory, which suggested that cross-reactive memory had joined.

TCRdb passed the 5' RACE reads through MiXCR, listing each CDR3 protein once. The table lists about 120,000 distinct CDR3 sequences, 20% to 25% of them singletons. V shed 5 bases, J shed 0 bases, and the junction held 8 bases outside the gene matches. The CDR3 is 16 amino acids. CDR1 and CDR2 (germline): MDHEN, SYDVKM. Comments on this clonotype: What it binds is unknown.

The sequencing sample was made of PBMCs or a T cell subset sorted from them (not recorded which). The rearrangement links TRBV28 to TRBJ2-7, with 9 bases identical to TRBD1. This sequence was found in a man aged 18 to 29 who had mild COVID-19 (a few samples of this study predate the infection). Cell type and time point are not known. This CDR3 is CASSATGQGNSYEQYV. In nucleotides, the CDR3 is TGTGCCAGCAGTGCAACCGGACAGGGGAACTCCTACGAGCAGTACGTC.